Below, one T cell receptor (beta chain) is given with its context. What it binds is unknown. The data stem from a study of beta chain features in type 1 diabetes. cDNA synthesis used the whole RNA isolate, giving expressed TCRB sequences. Using immunoSEQ multiplex PCR, the repertoire was profiled, and TCRdb retains in-frame clones only, with some absent. This sample carries 300,000 or so clones, roughly 13% of them seen once, and the ten largest clones take around 0.016%. Findings and caveats of the study: People with Type 1 diabetes carried modestly yet significantly shorter TCRB CDR3s in all four CD4+ subsets.

This CDR3 spans 14 amino acids. Looked up from germline, CDR1 is MNHEY and CDR2 is SVGAGI. The V gene end was trimmed by 6 bases and the J gene end by 9 bases; junction bases not matched to a gene: 10. This chain joins TRBV6-5 and TRBJ2-7, with 11 positions matching TRBD1. The sequence derives from a woman under 30 with type 1 diabetes. Input material: naive CD4+ T cells from blood. The DNA of the CDR3 is TGTGCCAGCAGCCCAGAGAGGGACAGGGGGTGGCAGTACGTC. Translation gives CASSPERDRGWQYV.